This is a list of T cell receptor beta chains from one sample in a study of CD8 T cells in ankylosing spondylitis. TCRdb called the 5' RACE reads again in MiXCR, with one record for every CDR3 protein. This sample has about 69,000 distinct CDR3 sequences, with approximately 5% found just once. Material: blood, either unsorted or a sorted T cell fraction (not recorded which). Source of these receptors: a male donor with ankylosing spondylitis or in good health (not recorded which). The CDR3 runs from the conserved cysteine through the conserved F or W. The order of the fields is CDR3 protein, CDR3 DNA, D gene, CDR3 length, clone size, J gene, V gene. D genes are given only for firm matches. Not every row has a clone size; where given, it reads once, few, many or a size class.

CDR3aa: CSVVGGEIDTQYF
CDR3nt: TGCAGCGTTGTAGGGGGCGAGATAGATACGCAGTATTTT
d_gene: TRBD1
len: 13
abundance: many
j_gene: TRBJ2-3
v_gene: TRBV29-1

CDR3aa: CASMTGVLTEAFF
CDR3nt: TGTGCCAGCATGACAGGGGTCCTTACTGAAGCTTTCTTT
d_gene: TRBD1
len: 13
abundance: many
j_gene: TRBJ1-1
v_gene: TRBV6-1

CDR3aa: CASSSGISYTGANVLTF
CDR3nt: TGTGCCAGCAGCTCAGGTATTAGTTACACTGGGGCCAACGTCCTGACTTTC
d_gene: -
len: 17
abundance: many
j_gene: TRBJ2-6
v_gene: TRBV3-1

CDR3aa: CASRATGGSDNEQFF
CDR3nt: TGTGCCAGCAGAGCGACAGGGGGAAGCGACAATGAGCAGTTCTTC
d_gene: TRBD1
len: 15
abundance: many
j_gene: TRBJ2-1
v_gene: TRBV9

CDR3aa: CASSWGGELFF
CDR3nt: TGCGCCAGCAGCTGGGGTGGGGAGCTGTTTTTT
d_gene: -
len: 11
abundance: many
j_gene: TRBJ2-2
v_gene: TRBV4-1

CDR3aa: CASSQRGPEDYNEQFF
CDR3nt: TGCGCCAGCAGCCAACGGGGGCCTGAAGACTACAATGAGCAGTTCTTC
d_gene: -
len: 16
abundance: many
j_gene: TRBJ2-1
v_gene: TRBV4-1

CDR3aa: CASSDITGELFF
CDR3nt: TGTGCCAGCAGCGACATCACCGGGGAGCTGTTTTTT
d_gene: -
len: 12
abundance: many
j_gene: TRBJ2-2
v_gene: TRBV6-1

CDR3aa: CSAKQGPYSNQPQHF
CDR3nt: TGCAGTGCTAAACAGGGACCTTATAGCAATCAGCCCCAGCATTTT
d_gene: -
len: 15
abundance: many
j_gene: TRBJ1-5
v_gene: TRBV20-1

CDR3aa: CASSQDTSGDEQFF
CDR3nt: TGTGCCAGCAGCCAAGACACTAGCGGGGACGAGCAGTTCTTC
d_gene: TRBD2
len: 14
abundance: many
j_gene: TRBJ2-1
v_gene: TRBV3-1

CDR3aa: CAISESGNEQFF
CDR3nt: TGTGCCATCAGTGAATCAGGCAATGAGCAGTTCTTC
d_gene: -
len: 12
abundance: -
j_gene: TRBJ2-1
v_gene: TRBV10-3

CDR3aa: CASSSGTPMDRGSTDTQYF
CDR3nt: TGTGCCAGCAGTTCGGGAACACCTATGGACAGGGGAAGCACAGATACGCAGTATTTT
d_gene: TRBD1
len: 19
abundance: many
j_gene: TRBJ2-3
v_gene: TRBV27

CDR3aa: CASSPDGSTEAFF
CDR3nt: TGTGCCAGCAGTCCGGACGGCTCCACTGAAGCTTTCTTT
d_gene: -
len: 13
abundance: many
j_gene: TRBJ1-1
v_gene: TRBV6-1

CDR3aa: CASSLYSGELFF
CDR3nt: TGTGCCAGCAGCCTCTACTCCGGGGAGCTGTTTTTT
d_gene: -
len: 12
abundance: many
j_gene: TRBJ2-2
v_gene: TRBV7-2

CDR3aa: CAGASGVTDTQYF
CDR3nt: TGTGCCGGGGCTAGCGGGGTCACAGATACGCAGTATTTT
d_gene: TRBD2
len: 13
abundance: many
j_gene: TRBJ2-3
v_gene: TRBV12-3/TRBV12-4

CDR3aa: CASSQTEVNTEAFF
CDR3nt: TGCGCCAGCAGCCAAACCGAGGTGAACACTGAAGCTTTCTTT
d_gene: -
len: 14
abundance: many
j_gene: TRBJ1-1
v_gene: TRBV4-1

CDR3aa: CASSDYMDTQYF
CDR3nt: TGTGCCAGCAGCGATTATATGGATACGCAGTATTTT
d_gene: -
len: 12
abundance: many
j_gene: TRBJ2-3
v_gene: TRBV7-2

CDR3aa: CASSHTASSYEQYF
CDR3nt: TGTGCCAGCAGCCATACCGCTAGCTCCTACGAGCAGTACTTC
d_gene: -
len: 14
abundance: many
j_gene: TRBJ2-7
v_gene: TRBV3-1

CDR3aa: CASSLTLRENEQFF
CDR3nt: TGTGCCAGCAGTCTAACTCTTAGGGAGAATGAGCAGTTCTTC
d_gene: -
len: 14
abundance: many
j_gene: TRBJ2-1
v_gene: TRBV28

CDR3aa: CASTPGQGTGELFF
CDR3nt: TGTGCCAGCACCCCGGGACAGGGCACCGGGGAGCTGTTTTTT
d_gene: TRBD1
len: 14
abundance: -
j_gene: TRBJ2-2
v_gene: TRBV12-3/TRBV12-4

CDR3aa: CAISEGQGNYGYTF
CDR3nt: TGTGCCATCAGTGAAGGACAGGGGAACTATGGCTACACCTTC
d_gene: TRBD1
len: 14
abundance: many
j_gene: TRBJ1-2
v_gene: TRBV10-3

CDR3aa: CASSAGTVPYEQYF
CDR3nt: TGTGCCAGCAGTGCCGGGACAGTCCCCTACGAGCAGTACTTC
d_gene: TRBD1
len: 14
abundance: many
j_gene: TRBJ2-7
v_gene: TRBV28

CDR3aa: CSATSPFGGENTEAFF
CDR3nt: TGCAGTGCTACCTCCCCTTTTGGCGGGGAGAACACTGAAGCTTTCTTT
d_gene: -
len: 16
abundance: many
j_gene: TRBJ1-1
v_gene: TRBV20-1

CDR3aa: CASSSSPLNTIYF
CDR3nt: TGTGCCAGCAGCTCGTCACCCTTAAACACCATATATTTT
d_gene: -
len: 13
abundance: many
j_gene: TRBJ1-3
v_gene: TRBV7-6

CDR3aa: CASSLSGTGREKLFF
CDR3nt: TGTGCCAGCAGCCTTTCCGGGACAGGGCGTGAAAAACTGTTTTTT
d_gene: TRBD1
len: 15
abundance: many
j_gene: TRBJ1-4
v_gene: TRBV12-3/TRBV12-4

CDR3aa: CASSLTPGPTNTGELFF
CDR3nt: TGTGCCAGCAGCCTGACACCGGGACCTACGAACACCGGGGAGCTGTTTTTT
d_gene: -
len: 17
abundance: many
j_gene: TRBJ2-2
v_gene: TRBV7-7

CDR3aa: CASSSLLRQGRDPSVGRAYEQYF
CDR3nt: TGTGCCAGCAGCTCTCTCCTACGACAGGGTCGGGACCCCTCTGTCGGTCGTGCCTACGAGCAGTACTTC
d_gene: TRBD1
len: 23
abundance: many
j_gene: TRBJ2-7
v_gene: TRBV7-1

CDR3aa: CSARDGNRTSAYNEQFF
CDR3nt: TGCAGTGCTAGAGATGGGAATAGAACTAGCGCCTACAATGAGCAGTTCTTC
d_gene: TRBD2
len: 17
abundance: many
j_gene: TRBJ2-1
v_gene: TRBV20-1

CDR3aa: CASSATGYTEAFF
CDR3nt: TGTGCCAGTAGTGCCACAGGGTACACTGAAGCTTTCTTT
d_gene: -
len: 13
abundance: many
j_gene: TRBJ1-1
v_gene: TRBV19

CDR3aa: CASSLSGQETQYF
CDR3nt: TGTGCCAGCAGCCTAAGCGGACAAGAGACCCAGTACTTC
d_gene: -
len: 13
abundance: many
j_gene: TRBJ2-5
v_gene: TRBV11-2

CDR3aa: CASSSGMGGGYNEQFF
CDR3nt: TGCGCCAGCAGCTCGGGCATGGGCGGGGGTTACAATGAGCAGTTCTTC
d_gene: TRBD2
len: 16
abundance: many
j_gene: TRBJ2-1
v_gene: TRBV5-1

CDR3aa: CSVGEGATAKNIQYF
CDR3nt: TGCAGCGTTGGAGAAGGGGCAACAGCCAAAAACATTCAGTACTTC
d_gene: -
len: 15
abundance: many
j_gene: TRBJ2-4
v_gene: TRBV29-1

CDR3aa: CASSFGSTGSTVYF
CDR3nt: TGTGCCAGCAGTTTCGGAAGCACTGGAAGCACCGTATATTTT
d_gene: -
len: 14
abundance: -
j_gene: TRBJ1-3
v_gene: TRBV12-3/TRBV12-4

CDR3aa: CASRRDRPGNF
CDR3nt: TGTGCCAGCAGGAGAGACAGACCTGGCAACTTC
d_gene: -
len: 11
abundance: many
j_gene: TRBJ2-5
v_gene: TRBV21-1

CDR3aa: CATSRGMERGEQFF
CDR3nt: TGTGCCACCAGCAGAGGGATGGAAAGGGGTGAGCAGTTCTTC
d_gene: -
len: 14
abundance: many
j_gene: TRBJ2-1
v_gene: TRBV15

CDR3aa: CASSLENEGQPQHF
CDR3nt: TGTGCCAGCAGCTTAGAGAATGAGGGCCAGCCCCAGCATTTT
d_gene: -
len: 14
abundance: many
j_gene: TRBJ1-5
v_gene: TRBV11-2

CDR3aa: CASSLETGRTEAFF
CDR3nt: TGTGCCAGCAGTTTAGAGACAGGGCGAACTGAAGCTTTCTTT
d_gene: TRBD1
len: 14
abundance: many
j_gene: TRBJ1-1
v_gene: TRBV12-3/TRBV12-4

CDR3aa: CASSMRGNTIYF
CDR3nt: TGTGCCAGCAGTATGCGTGGAAACACCATATATTTT
d_gene: -
len: 12
abundance: many
j_gene: TRBJ1-3
v_gene: TRBV28

CDR3aa: CASSSTIQETQYF
CDR3nt: TGTGCCAGCAGCTCGACGATACAAGAGACCCAGTACTTC
d_gene: -
len: 13
abundance: many
j_gene: TRBJ2-5
v_gene: TRBV7-9

CDR3aa: CASSQGAYEQYF
CDR3nt: TGTGCCAGCAGCCAAGGGGCTTACGAGCAGTACTTC
d_gene: -
len: 12
abundance: many
j_gene: TRBJ2-7
v_gene: TRBV3-1

CDR3aa: CASSSYYGGGQETQYF
CDR3nt: TGTGCCAGCAGTTCATATTATGGCGGGGGTCAAGAGACCCAGTACTTC
d_gene: TRBD2
len: 16
abundance: many
j_gene: TRBJ2-5
v_gene: TRBV6-2/TRBV6-3

CDR3aa: CASTKGHGGYTGELFF
CDR3nt: TGTGCCAGCACGAAAGGCCACGGGGGGTACACCGGGGAGCTGTTTTTT
d_gene: TRBD2
len: 16
abundance: many
j_gene: TRBJ2-2
v_gene: TRBV6-2/TRBV6-3

CDR3aa: CASSHHPDSQETQYF
CDR3nt: TGTGCCAGCAGCCACCATCCGGACAGTCAAGAGACCCAGTACTTC
d_gene: -
len: 15
abundance: many
j_gene: TRBJ2-5
v_gene: TRBV11-2

CDR3aa: CASSRLGRKETQYF
CDR3nt: TGCGCCAGCAGCCGATTAGGCAGGAAAGAGACCCAGTACTTC
d_gene: -
len: 14
abundance: many
j_gene: TRBJ2-5
v_gene: TRBV5-1

CDR3aa: CASSGLGNSPLHF
CDR3nt: TGTGCCAGCAGTGGACTGGGAAATTCACCCCTCCACTTT
d_gene: -
len: 13
abundance: many
j_gene: TRBJ1-6
v_gene: TRBV25-1

CDR3aa: CASTAAGKLFF
CDR3nt: TGTGCCAGCACCGCAGCCGGAAAACTGTTTTTT
d_gene: -
len: 11
abundance: many
j_gene: TRBJ1-4
v_gene: TRBV6-2/TRBV6-3

CDR3aa: CASIHTGDTDTQYF
CDR3nt: TGTGCCAGCATCCACACAGGGGACACAGATACGCAGTATTTT
d_gene: TRBD1
len: 14
abundance: many
j_gene: TRBJ2-3
v_gene: TRBV7-8

CDR3aa: CASSPGPDNSETQYF
CDR3nt: TGTGCCAGCAGCCCGGGACCGGACAACTCAGAGACCCAGTACTTC
d_gene: -
len: 15
abundance: few
j_gene: TRBJ2-5
v_gene: TRBV11-3

CDR3aa: CASSPEGGLTTEAFF
CDR3nt: TGCGCCAGCAGCCCCGAGGGGGGGCTTACCACTGAAGCTTTCTTT
d_gene: -
len: 15
abundance: many
j_gene: TRBJ1-1
v_gene: TRBV5-1

CDR3aa: CASSPGQGTGELFF
CDR3nt: TGTGCCAGCAGTCCCGGACAGGGCACCGGGGAGCTGTTTTTT
d_gene: TRBD1
len: 14
abundance: many
j_gene: TRBJ2-2
v_gene: TRBV12-3/TRBV12-4

CDR3aa: CASSDGGDTQYF
CDR3nt: TGTGCCAGCAGTGATGGAGGAGATACGCAGTATTTT
d_gene: -
len: 12
abundance: many
j_gene: TRBJ2-3
v_gene: TRBV6-4

CDR3aa: CASSRDSGGTYNEQFF
CDR3nt: TGCGCCAGCAGCCGGGACAGCGGGGGGACCTACAATGAGCAGTTCTTC
d_gene: TRBD2
len: 16
abundance: many
j_gene: TRBJ2-1
v_gene: TRBV4-1

CDR3aa: CASSLEAGEQEDTDTQYF
CDR3nt: TGTGCCAGCAGCTTAGAGGCCGGCGAGCAAGAAGACACAGATACGCAGTATTTT
d_gene: -
len: 18
abundance: few
j_gene: TRBJ2-3
v_gene: TRBV11-2

CDR3aa: CASSIGTGENEQFF
CDR3nt: TGTGCCAGCAGCATCGGGACAGGGGAGAATGAGCAGTTCTTC
d_gene: TRBD1
len: 14
abundance: -
j_gene: TRBJ2-1
v_gene: TRBV5-6

CDR3aa: CASSLGTTPGETQYF
CDR3nt: TGTGCCAGCAGCCTTGGGACTACCCCCGGAGAGACCCAGTACTTC
d_gene: TRBD2
len: 15
abundance: many
j_gene: TRBJ2-5
v_gene: TRBV7-3

CDR3aa: CSLETGVGYGYTF
CDR3nt: TGCAGCCTCGAGACAGGGGTGGGCTATGGCTACACCTTC
d_gene: TRBD1
len: 13
abundance: many
j_gene: TRBJ1-2
v_gene: TRBV29-1

CDR3aa: CANSVSGGGTEAFF
CDR3nt: TGTGCCAACTCAGTCTCAGGTGGAGGAACTGAAGCTTTCTTT
d_gene: -
len: 14
abundance: many
j_gene: TRBJ1-1
v_gene: TRBV10-3

CDR3aa: CASSLDHSGSSYEQYF
CDR3nt: TGCGCCAGCAGCTTGGACCACTCCGGTAGCTCCTACGAGCAGTACTTC
d_gene: -
len: 16
abundance: many
j_gene: TRBJ2-7
v_gene: TRBV5-1

CDR3aa: CASSQGTENSPLHF
CDR3nt: TGTGCCAGCAGCCAGGGAACAGAAAATTCACCCCTCCACTTT
d_gene: -
len: 14
abundance: many
j_gene: TRBJ1-6
v_gene: TRBV3-1